Sequencing of this TCR beta chain was carried out in a study of blood T cell repertoires in COVID-19. The wider study: PBMCs, B-cell-depleted T cells, or T cells provided the cDNA or gDNA that made up the material.

CDR3 size: 12 residues. V was shortened by 3 bases and J by 4 bases, with 8 bases between the two germline ends. Germline CDR1 and CDR2: SGHDT and YYEEEE. Sequencing used immunoSEQ multiplex PCR; TCRdb keeps in-frame clones, though not all of them. The data show 110,000 or so clones, 88% seen once. This clone was observed a single time. The sequence was collected from a human donor in a cohort sampled during active COVID-19. The chain carries TRBV5-6 and TRBJ2-7, with D uncertain. The sequencing sample was made of peripheral blood. This CDR3 is CASSSLFYEQYF. In DNA form, the CDR3 reads TGTGCCAGCAGCTCCCTTTTTTACGAGCAGTACTTC.